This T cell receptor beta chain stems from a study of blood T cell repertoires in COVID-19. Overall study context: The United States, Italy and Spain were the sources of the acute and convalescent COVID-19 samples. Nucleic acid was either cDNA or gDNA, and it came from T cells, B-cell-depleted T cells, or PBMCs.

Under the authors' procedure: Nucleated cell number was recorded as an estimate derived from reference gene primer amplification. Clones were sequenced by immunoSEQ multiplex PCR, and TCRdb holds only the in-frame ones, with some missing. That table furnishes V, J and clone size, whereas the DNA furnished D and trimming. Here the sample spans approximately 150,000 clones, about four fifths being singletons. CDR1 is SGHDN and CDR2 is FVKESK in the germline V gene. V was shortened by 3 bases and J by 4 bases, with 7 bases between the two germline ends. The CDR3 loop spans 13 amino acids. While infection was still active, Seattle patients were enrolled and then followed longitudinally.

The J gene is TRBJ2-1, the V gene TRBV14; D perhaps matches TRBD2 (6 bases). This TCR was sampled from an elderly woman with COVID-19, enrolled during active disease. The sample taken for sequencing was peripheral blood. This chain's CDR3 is CASSHGLYNEQFF. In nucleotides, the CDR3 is TGTGCCAGCAGCCACGGACTATACAATGAGCAGTTCTTC.